These 13 T cell receptor beta chains were sequenced from one sample in a study of Ad26.COV2.S vaccination and SARS-CoV-2 variants. Treatment denoted: 19 received Ad26.COV2.S at low or high dose, single or two shots; several received placebo; per-sample allocation not given. Samples came from day 63 after the first vaccine or placebo injection. Libraries were prepared by immunoSEQ multiplex PCR; TCRdb keeps only in-frame clonotypes and omits some of them. The data show some 420,000 clones, over 75% seen once. The sample consisted of peripheral blood, taken in a trial of Ad26.COV2.S vaccine versus placebo. Source of these receptors: a person aged 18 to 65 who received the Ad26.COV2.S COVID-19 vaccine or a placebo.

This clone appeared once. The chain recombines TRBV7-2 with TRBJ1-3, with D possibly being TRBD1 (6 bases). Per the germline V gene, CDR1 is SGHTA and CDR2 is FQGNSA. The ends were cut back, 1 base at V and 3 bases at J, with 7 bases in the middle. The CDR3 contains 14 residues. CDR3 DNA: TGTGCCAGCAGCTTAGGGACAGTTGGAAACACCATATATTTT. Translation: CASSLGTVGNTIYF.

J is TRBJ2-1 and V is TRBV27, with a possible D match to TRBD2 (6 bases). CDR1 MNHEY and CDR2 SMNVEV come from the germline V gene (reference sequence). The CDR3 extends over 14 amino acids. The V end was cut by 3 bases, the J end by 4 bases, with 10 bases between. CDR3: CASSFPGTYNEQFF. The CDR3 DNA is TGTGCCAGCAGTTTTCCCGGGACTTACAATGAGCAGTTCTTC.

The rearrangement links TRBV7-2 to TRBJ2-3; perhaps TRBD1 as D (6 bases). V shed 2 bases and J shed 2 bases, with 11 bases lying between them. Germline lookup yields CDR1 SGHTA and CDR2 FQGNSA. The length of the CDR3 is 15 residues. CDR3 nucleotide sequence: TGTGCCAGCAGCTTACGGGACACATCCACAGATACGCAGTATTTT. Its translation: CASSLRDTSTDTQYF.

There are a few counts of this clone. The rearrangement uses TRBV5-4 and TRBJ1-6; D possibly corresponds to TRBD1 (6 bases). Germline V gives CDR1 SGHNT, CDR2 YYREEE (reference sequence). Trimming stripped 4 bases from V and 5 bases from J, with 13 bases between. This CDR3 spans 15 amino acids. CDR3 DNA: TGTGCCAGCAGCCGGGACATTCGGGATAATTCACCCCTCCACTTT. It specifies CASSRDIRDNSPLHF. The variable domain in full, completed from reference TRBV5-4 and TRBJ1-6, reads ETGVTQSPTHLIKTRGQQVTLRCSSQSGHNTVSWYQQALGQGPQFIFQYYREEENGRGNFPPRFSGLQFPNYSSELNVNALELDDSALYLCASSRDIRDNSPLHFGNGTRLTVT.

The gene calls are TRBV19 and TRBJ2-1; no reliable D call. From germline, CDR1 is LNHDA and CDR2 SQIVND (reference sequence). The CDR3 extends over 14 amino acids. V was shortened by 5 bases and J by 5 bases, with 13 bases between the two germline ends. CDR3 region: CASSVHGGDNEQFF. The DNA for the CDR3 is TGTGCCAGTAGTGTGCACGGTGGAGACAATGAGCAGTTCTTC.

About this clone: Other DNA sequences in the sample encode the same CDR3. This sequence joins TRBV28 and TRBJ2-7; TRBD1 might be the D (5 bases). V was shortened by 2 bases and J by 0 bases, with 5 bases between the two germline ends. The CDR3 contains 13 residues. Germline-derived CDR1 and CDR2 are MDHEN and SYDVKM. The CDR3: CASSLDSSYEQYF. CDR3 DNA sequence: TGTGCCAGCAGTTTAGACAGCTCCTACGAGCAGTACTTC.

The genes are TRBV3-1 (or the pseudogene TRBV3-2) and TRBJ2-7; 7 bases fit TRBD1. The CDR3 is 15 residues long. V was clipped by 3 bases and J by 0 bases; unmatched bases: 5. Germline V gene data show CDR1 as LGHDT and CDR2 as YNNKEL (reference sequence). CDR3 region: CASSHQGDPSYEQYF. DNA of the CDR3: TGTGCCAGCAGCCACCAGGGGGACCCCTCCTACGAGCAGTACTTC.

This clone appeared a single time. V usage is TRBV5-4 and J usage is TRBJ2-3, with TRBD2 matching 7 bases. This CDR3 has 15 residues. V shed 0 bases and J 3 bases; nucleotides not matched to a gene: 4. The germline V gene encodes CDR1 SGHNT and CDR2 YYREEE (reference sequence). The CDR3 sequence is CASSLARGKTDTQYF. Written as DNA, the CDR3 is TGTGCCAGCAGCTTGGCGCGGGGGAAGACAGATACGCAGTATTTT.

For this clone: Other nucleotide sequences from this sample produce the same CDR3. The chain uses TRBV5-1 and TRBJ2-7, with 10 bases that match TRBD1. The CDR3 extends over 14 amino acids. Germline lookup yields CDR1 SGHRS and CDR2 YFSETQ. V gave up 4 bases and J gave up 2 bases; unmatched junction bases: 3. The chain's CDR3 is CASSPGTGAYEQYF. The CDR3 bases are TGCGCCAGCAGCCCCGGGACAGGGGCCTACGAGCAGTACTTC.

The chain is built from TRBV4-3 and TRBJ1-6; a possible D gene is TRBD1 (6 bases). The V and J ends lost 0 bases and 5 bases respectively, with 20 bases between them. CDR1 is LGHNA, CDR2 YSLEER, per germline. The CDR3 has 19 amino acids. CDR3 loop: CASSQEGGRNAADNSPLHF. The CDR3 region has the DNA TGCGCCAGCAGCCAAGAGGGGGGGCGCAACGCCGCCGATAATTCACCCCTCCACTTT.

The chain links TRBV5-1 to TRBJ1-6; unclear D gene. The CDR3 runs to 16 residues. The germline V gene encodes CDR1 SGHRS and CDR2 YFSETQ. Between the trimmed V and J ends, which lost 5 bases and 0 bases, there was a span of 12 bases. This CDR3 reads CASRPSGSSYNSPLHF. CDR3 sequence (DNA): TGCGCCAGCAGACCCTCGGGGAGCTCCTATAATTCACCCCTCCACTTT.

This chain's CDR3 is CASSAPGGSYEQYF. In DNA, the CDR3 is TGTGCCAGCAGCGCACCAGGGGGCTCCTACGAGCAGTACTTC. The chain couples TRBV9 to TRBJ2-7, with 7 bases lining up with TRBD1. The CDR3 covers 14 residues. The ends lost 3 bases at V and 0 bases at J; junction bases unmatched: 3. Germline values: CDR1 SGDLS, CDR2 YYNGEE.

This clone appeared once. The chain has TRBV4-1 and TRBJ2-7; the D gene could be TRBD1 or TRBD2 (5 bases each). There are 13 residues in the CDR3. With 8 bases removed from V and 0 bases from J, the gap between germline ends came to 11 bases. Germline V gene sequence: CDR1 MGHRA, CDR2 YSYEKL. The CDR3 bases are TGCGCCAGCTCCGGGACGGTCTCCTACGAGCAGTACTTC. Protein product: CASSGTVSYEQYF.